The T cell receptor (beta chain) under discussion was sequenced for a study of Graves' ophthalmopathy and Graves' hyperthyroidism. Newly diagnosed, the hyperthyroidism patients had under 2 months' duration and were aged 18 to 65. The evidence that diagnosis relied on was clinical symptoms, serum thyroxine, TRAb, thyroid ultrasound and orbital computed tomography. Study-wide results and limits: The model forecast ophthalmopathy progression, reaching 70.59% sensitivity and around 73% specificity. Clonotypes were expanded in thyroid at above 0.001 frequency, and most also appeared in blood.

RNA transcripts were the template, and TCR beta CDR3 regions were amplified from them. HTBI primers were used in a first-round RT-PCR, which preceded a second-round multiplex PCR. TCRdb called the multiplex PCR reads again in MiXCR, with one record for every CDR3 protein. The data show 450,000 to 600,000 distinct CDR3 sequences, 35% to 45% seen once. CDR3 length: 14 amino acids. The germline V gene has CDR1 SGHTA and CDR2 FQGNSA. With 1 base removed from V and 5 bases from J, the gap between germline ends came to 11 bases. This clonotype was counted many times. Its specificity is unknown. The gene calls are TRBV7-2 and TRBJ2-5; D gene ambiguous. Material for sequencing was peripheral blood or thyroid tissue (not recorded which). The sequence derives from an adult man with Graves' hyperthyroidism. CDR3 nucleotide sequence: TGTGCCAGCAGCTTAGAGGGTTCACTGGAGACCCAGTACTTC. Translation: CASSLEGSLETQYF.